This entry describes one T cell receptor beta chain. Its antigen is as yet unknown. Making the TCR beta libraries involved quantitative 5'-RACE with molecular barcodes. TCRdb re-derived calls from the 5' RACE reads in MiXCR, one entry per CDR3 protein. The sample includes 400,000 or so distinct CDR3 sequences, about 24% seen only once; the top ten take over 0.8%. This sample is part of a study of CD8 T cells in ankylosing spondylitis. The study, taken as a whole, reports: Clones linked with disease were CD8+ and fairly uncommon in the peripheral blood. In ankylosing spondylitis patients, matched synovial fluid reportedly showed significant enrichment of disease-linked clones. A TCR beta motif of eight highly homologous variants appeared characteristic of ankylosing spondylitis blood.

V shed 5 bases and J shed 2 bases, with 11 bases lying between them. Germline CDR1 ENHRY, CDR2 SYGVKD. This CDR3 has 14 residues. The chain couples TRBV10-3 to TRBJ2-3; D is perhaps TRBD1 (6 bases). This sequence originates from a male donor with ankylosing spondylitis. Specimen: blood, either unsorted or a sorted T cell fraction (not recorded which). This CDR3 reads CAISLQGYTDTQYF. DNA for the CDR3: TGTGCCATCAGTCTACAGGGTTACACAGATACGCAGTATTTT.